This T cell receptor beta chain was found in a study of blood T cell repertoires in COVID-19. In the original workflow: Amplifying reference gene primers gave estimates of nucleated cell counts. TCRdb keeps only in-frame clones here, not all; method: immunoSEQ multiplex PCR. The DNA was the basis for D and trimming; V, J and clone size are from that table. The sample carries 150,000 to 200,000 clones, around four fifths recorded once. The germline V gene encodes CDR1 SEHNR and CDR2 FQNEAQ (reference sequence). Trimming stripped 3 bases from V and 3 bases from J, with 15 bases between. The CDR3 is 16 residues long.

The chain joins TRBV7-9 to TRBJ1-3; a possible D gene is TRBD1 (5 bases). This sequence was found in a woman between 50 and 59 years old who had recovered from COVID-19. Sequenced sample: PBMCs or T cells enriched from blood (not recorded which). The CDR3 is CASSLRQGFGGNTIYF. The CDR3 nucleotides are TGTGCCAGCAGCTTGAGGCAGGGATTTGGTGGAAACACCATATATTTT. Complete variable domain (other parts from reference TRBV7-9 and TRBJ1-3): DTGVSQNPRHKITKRGQNVTFRCDPISEHNRLYWYRQTLGQGPEFLTYFQNEAQLEKSRLLSDRFSAERPKGSFSTLEIQRTEQGDSAMYLCASSLRQGFGGNTIYFGEGSWLTVV.